The 14 T cell receptor beta chains below were found in one sample sequenced in a study of blood T cell repertoires in COVID-19. Repertoires were generated with immunoSEQ multiplex PCR, while TCRdb's copy carries only in-frame clones and drops some. The sample yields around 97,000 clones, roughly 89% seen once. Sample: peripheral blood. The receptors come from a human donor in a cohort sampled during active COVID-19.

V gene TRBV27 combines with J gene TRBJ2-1; D gene unclear. This CDR3 region has 14 residues. With 5 bases removed from V and 2 bases from J, the gap between germline ends came to 10 bases. Germline CDR1 and CDR2: MNHEY and SMNVEV (reference sequence). The CDR3 DNA follows: TGTGCCAGCAGTCCGACTGGAGCCTACAATGAGCAGTTCTTC. The encoded protein is CASSPTGAYNEQFF.

V is TRBV4-1 and J is TRBJ1-5; 7 bases are shared with TRBD1. V lost 0 bases and J lost 4; bases outside the gene matches: 3. CDR3 size: 15 residues. Germline CDR1 is MGHRA and CDR2 is YSYEKL. CDR3: CASSQDRDRNQPQHF. The CDR3 DNA follows: TGCGCCAGCAGCCAAGACCGGGACAGAAATCAGCCCCAGCATTTT.

The rearrangement uses TRBV6-2 or TRBV6-3 and TRBJ2-7, with 8 bases aligning to TRBD2. The J segment lost 4 bases and the V segment lost 2 bases, leaving 16 bases of the junction unmatched. There are 18 residues in the CDR3. Germline V gene sequence: CDR1 MNHEY, CDR2 SVGEGT. CDR3 region: CASSYEVLAGRADYEQYF. The CDR3 DNA reads TGTGCCAGCAGTTACGAGGTATTGGCCGGGAGGGCGGATTACGAGCAGTACTTC.

The V call is TRBV2, the J call TRBJ2-1; D is possibly TRBD1 (5 bases). The CDR3 has 16 residues. Germline V gene lookup returns CDR1 SNHLY and CDR2 FYNNEI. Trimming pared 7 bases from V and 0 bases from J, leaving 16 bases between. In DNA form, the CDR3 reads TGTGCCAGCAAGGGGCAGCCGATATTCTCCTACAATGAGCAGTTCTTC. Its protein is CASKGQPIFSYNEQFF.

The V gene is TRBV29-1, the J gene TRBJ2-1; D not resolved. Looked up from germline, CDR1 is SQVTM and CDR2 is ANQGSEA. V was pared by 4 bases and J by 2 bases, with 9 bases between. CDR3 length: 13 residues. The CDR3: CSVGGRAYNEQFF. CDR3 DNA sequence: TGCAGCGTTGGCGGCAGAGCCTACAATGAGCAGTTCTTC.

The chain recombines TRBV6-5 with TRBJ2-3, with 9 bases identical to TRBD1. CDR1 and CDR2 from the germline V gene are MNHEY and SVGAGI. Trimming removed 4 bases from V and 1 base from J; junction bases left unmatched: 6. This CDR3 has 16 amino acids. The CDR3 DNA reads TGTGCCAGCAGTTTGACAGGGGGAGGAGGCACAGATACGCAGTATTTT. This codes for CASSLTGGGGTDTQYF.

The V call is TRBV11-3, the J call TRBJ2-5; a possible D gene is TRBD1 (5 bases). The V end lost 6 bases, the J end lost 1 base, and 12 bases lay between the germline ends. The CDR3 extends over 14 amino acids. Germline V gene sequence: CDR1 SGHNT, CDR2 YENEEA. This CDR3 is CASRPGFGQETQYF. The CDR3 DNA is TGTGCCAGCAGACCAGGGTTCGGCCAAGAGACCCAGTACTTC.

The genes are TRBV7-9 and TRBJ1-1, with D uncertain. The germline V and J ends were trimmed by 1 base and 9 bases, with 9 bases remaining between them. This CDR3 contains 12 residues. Per germline, CDR1 SEHNR and CDR2 FQNEAQ (reference sequence). CDR3 protein: CASSLELEKAFF. In nucleotides, the CDR3 is TGTGCCAGCAGCTTAGAACTGGAGAAAGCTTTCTTT.

The V gene is TRBV21-1, the J gene TRBJ2-7; TRBD2, as called in the table, went unchecked against the DNA. TRBV21-1 is noted as a pseudogene. This CDR3 region has 15 residues. CDR3 protein: CASSKGRDGTYEQYF. CDR3 coding DNA: TGTGCCAGCAGCAAAGGGAGGGACGGTACCTACGAGCAGTACTTC.

The V gene is TRBV27, the J gene TRBJ1-4; the match to TRBD1 covers 7 bases. There are 19 residues in the CDR3. V dropped 3 bases and J dropped 0; count of bases not matched to a gene: 13. Germline assignment: CDR1 MNHEY and CDR2 SMNVEV (reference sequence). The CDR3 nucleotides read TGTGCCAGCAGTTTGTATGGAAGACAGGGTATGGCAACTAATGAAAAACTGTTTTTT. As protein: CASSLYGRQGMATNEKLFF.

The rearrangement links TRBV19 to TRBJ2-2; 8 nucleotides line up with TRBD2. CDR1 is LNHDA, CDR2 SQIVND, per germline (reference sequence). The CDR3 covers 14 residues. V gave up 10 bases and J gave up 2 bases; unmatched junction bases: 6. CDR3: CATNSGVNTGELFF. As DNA, the CDR3 is TGTGCCACCAATAGCGGGGTTAACACCGGGGAGCTGTTTTTT.

The chain joins TRBV29-1 to TRBJ1-1; the match to TRBD1 covers 7 bases. This CDR3 is 13 amino acids long. Germline CDR1 SQVTM, CDR2 ANQGSEA. V shed 7 bases and J 4 bases; nucleotides not matched to a gene: 9. The CDR3 DNA sequence: TGCAGCGCCCCCGTTGCAGGGGGCACTGAAGCTTTCTTT. Protein sequence: CSAPVAGGTEAFF.

V usage is TRBV29-1 and J usage is TRBJ2-1; 8 nucleotides align to TRBD2. Trimming removed 8 bases from V and 2 bases from J; junction bases left unmatched: 8. The CDR3 has 14 amino acids. Per the germline V gene, CDR1 is SQVTM and CDR2 is ANQGSEA. CDR3 sequence (DNA): TGCAGCATTATTGGACTAGCAGCCTACAATGAGCAGTTCTTC. This gives the protein CSIIGLAAYNEQFF.

This chain uses TRBV6-7 with TRBJ2-7; D remains ambiguous. TRBV6-7 is known as an ORF, though its function is uncertain. V was clipped by 4 bases and J by 9 bases, with 25 bases between them. The CDR3 contains 16 residues. The DNA for the CDR3 is TGTGCCAGCAGTTCTAACAGCAGATATCTACGAGTGTGGCAGTACTTC. Amino acids: CASSSNSRYLRVWQYF.